This TCR beta chain was profiled in a study of CD8 T cells in Susac syndrome. The germline V gene has CDR1 SGDLS and CDR2 YYNGEE. The length of the CDR3 is 14 residues. Deletions cut 0 bases from V and 4 bases from J, with 10 bases between. Purification of the CD8+ and CD4+ T cells relied on negative isolation, and TEMRA cells underwent FACS enrichment. Comment on this clonotype: The antigen is undetermined.

Reverse transcription of about 0.45 to 1 ug RNA used random hexamers. TCRdb ran MiXCR on the immunoSEQ multiplex PCR reads and lists one entry per CDR3 protein. Of hundreds of thousands of distinct CDR3 sequences in the sample, about 94% were seen once. Study-wide results and limits: The number of individuals included in the study's TCR sequencing and HLA analysis was acknowledged as relatively small.

The TCR was taken from a human donor with Susac syndrome. The sequenced sample was CD4+ T cells from PBMCs. The chain carries TRBV9 and TRBJ1-2; perhaps TRBD1 as D (6 bases). CDR3 amino acids: CASSVGSGAYGYTF. DNA for the CDR3: TGTGCCAGCAGCGTAGGATCGGGGGCCTATGGCTACACCTTC. Full variable domain (remainder filled in from reference TRBV9 and TRBJ1-2): DSGVTQTPKHLITATGQRVTLRCSPRSGDLSVYWYQQSLDQGLQFLIQYYNGEERAKGNILERFSAQQFPDLHSELNLSSLELGDSALYFCASSVGSGAYGYTFGSGTRLTVV.